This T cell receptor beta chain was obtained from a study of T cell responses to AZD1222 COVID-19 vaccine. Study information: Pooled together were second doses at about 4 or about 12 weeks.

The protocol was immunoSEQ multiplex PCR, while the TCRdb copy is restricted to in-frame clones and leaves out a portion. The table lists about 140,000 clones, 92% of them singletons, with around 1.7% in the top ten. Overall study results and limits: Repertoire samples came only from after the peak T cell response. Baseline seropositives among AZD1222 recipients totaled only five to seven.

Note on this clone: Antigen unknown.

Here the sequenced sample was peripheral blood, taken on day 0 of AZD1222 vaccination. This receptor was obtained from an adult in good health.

The CDR3 DNA follows: TGTGCCAGCAGCCAAGGGTCGGGGCGATTATACTACGAGCAGTACTTC. Translated, it gives CASSQGSGRLYYEQYF. The chain is built from TRBV3-1 (or the pseudogene TRBV3-2) and TRBJ2-7; D could derive from TRBD1 or TRBD2 (5 bases each). The CDR3 has 16 amino acids. Trimming removed 1 base from V and 3 bases from J, with 16 bases in between. CDR1 is LGHDT, CDR2 YNNKEL, per germline (reference sequence).